This TCR beta chain was sequenced during a study of post-analysis software for immune sequencing data. Study as a whole: Patients with relapsing-remitting, secondary progressive and progressive-relapsing multiple sclerosis courses were all represented. Findings and caveats of the study: The study found TRBV5-6, TRBV5-1 and TRBV20-1 among several TRBV segments more frequent in patients than controls.

Tagging with unique molecular identifiers was a feature of the TCR beta cDNA libraries. TCRdb reprocessed the PCR reads with MiXCR, giving one entry per CDR3 protein. Among about 620,000 distinct CDR3 sequences listed, roughly two fifths were seen once. Regarding this clonotype: Its target is unknown.

CDR1 is SEHNR and CDR2 is FQNEAQ in the germline V gene (reference sequence). V lost 2 bases to trimming and J lost 5 bases, with 16 bases between them. The CDR3 contains 15 residues. The TCR originated in a girl between 5 and 17 years old with multiple sclerosis. The chain has TRBV7-9 and TRBJ2-7; D is unclear. The source material was blood. The chain's CDR3 is CASSLLFLSSNEQYF. DNA for the CDR3: TGTGCCAGCAGCTTATTGTTCCTATCTTCCAACGAGCAGTACTTC.